The clone carrying this T cell receptor (beta chain) was found once. This sample was included in a study of blood T cell repertoires in COVID-19. In the study overall: The study drew acute and convalescent COVID-19 samples from the United States, Italy and Spain. Nucleic acid was either cDNA or gDNA, and it came from T cells, B-cell-depleted T cells, or PBMCs.

The CDR3 sequence is 13 residues long. V shed 6 bases and J 5 bases; nucleotides not matched to a gene: 5. Germline CDR1 is MNHEY and CDR2 is SMNVEV (reference sequence). Methods used by the authors: Reference gene primer amplification gave estimated nucleated cell counts. Profiled with immunoSEQ multiplex PCR; TCRdb holds only in-frame clones, not every one. The DNA was the basis for D and trimming; V, J and clone size are from that table. The data contain roughly 80,000 clones, 82% of them singletons. The sequence was collected from a man older than 75 with acute or convalescent COVID-19. This sequence joins TRBV27 and TRBJ2-5; the match to TRBD1 covers 8 bases. The sample was peripheral blood. The CDR3 DNA reads as TGTGCCAGCAGGACAGGGGCCTGGGAGACCCAGTACTTC. Amino acids: CASRTGAWETQYF.